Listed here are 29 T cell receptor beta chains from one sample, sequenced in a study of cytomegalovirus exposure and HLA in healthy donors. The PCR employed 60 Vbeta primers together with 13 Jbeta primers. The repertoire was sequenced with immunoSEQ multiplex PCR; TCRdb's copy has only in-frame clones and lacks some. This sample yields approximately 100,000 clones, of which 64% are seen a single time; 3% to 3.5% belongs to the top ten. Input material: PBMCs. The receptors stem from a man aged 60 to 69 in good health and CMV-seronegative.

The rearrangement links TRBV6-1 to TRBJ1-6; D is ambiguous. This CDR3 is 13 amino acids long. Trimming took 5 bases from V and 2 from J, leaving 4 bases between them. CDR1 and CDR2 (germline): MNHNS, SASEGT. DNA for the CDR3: TGTGCCAGCAGTTCAGCCTATAATTCACCCCTCCACTTT. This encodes CASSSAYNSPLHF.

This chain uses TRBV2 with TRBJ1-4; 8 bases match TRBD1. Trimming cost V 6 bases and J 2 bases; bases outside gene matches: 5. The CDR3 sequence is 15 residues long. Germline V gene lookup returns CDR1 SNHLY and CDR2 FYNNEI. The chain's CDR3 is CASRAGGFTNEKLFF. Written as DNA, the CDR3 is TGTGCCAGCAGGGCAGGGGGCTTTACTAATGAAAAACTGTTTTTT.

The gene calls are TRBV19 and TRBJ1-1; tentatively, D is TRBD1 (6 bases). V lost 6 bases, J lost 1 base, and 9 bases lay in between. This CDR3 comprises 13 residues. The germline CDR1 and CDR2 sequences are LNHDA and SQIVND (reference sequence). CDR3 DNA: TGTGCCAGTAGACTCAGGGGGAACACTGAAGCTTTCTTT. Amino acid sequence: CASRLRGNTEAFF.

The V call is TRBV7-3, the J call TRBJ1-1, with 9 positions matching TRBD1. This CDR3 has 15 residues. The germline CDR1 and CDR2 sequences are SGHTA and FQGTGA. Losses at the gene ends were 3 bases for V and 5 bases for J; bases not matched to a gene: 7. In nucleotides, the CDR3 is TGTGCCAGCAGCTTCGGGACAGGGAGGTATACTGAAGCTTTCTTT. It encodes CASSFGTGRYTEAFF.

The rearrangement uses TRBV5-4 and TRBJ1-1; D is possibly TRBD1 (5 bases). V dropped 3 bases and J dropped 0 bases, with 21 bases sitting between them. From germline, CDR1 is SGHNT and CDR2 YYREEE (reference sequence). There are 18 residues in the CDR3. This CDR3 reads CASSWNTRGVRMNTEAFF. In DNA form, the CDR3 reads TGTGCCAGCAGCTGGAACACCCGGGGGGTTCGGATGAACACTGAAGCTTTCTTT.

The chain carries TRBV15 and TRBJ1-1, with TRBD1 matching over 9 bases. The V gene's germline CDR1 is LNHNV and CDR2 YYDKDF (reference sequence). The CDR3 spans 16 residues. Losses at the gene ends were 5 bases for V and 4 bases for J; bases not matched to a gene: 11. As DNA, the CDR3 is TGTGCCACCAGCCGACACTTAACAGGGGGCCTCACTGAAGCTTTCTTT. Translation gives CATSRHLTGGLTEAFF.

The CDR3 DNA follows: TGCGCCAGCAGCCAAAATCTAGCGGGAGTACGCAATGAGCAGTTCTTC. Translated, it gives CASSQNLAGVRNEQFF. This chain links TRBV4-1 with TRBJ2-1; 10 nucleotides line up with TRBD2. Trimming at V came to 2 bases and at J to 6 bases, leaving 7 bases not matched to a gene. The CDR3 contains 16 residues. Looked up from germline, CDR1 is MGHRA and CDR2 is YSYEKL.

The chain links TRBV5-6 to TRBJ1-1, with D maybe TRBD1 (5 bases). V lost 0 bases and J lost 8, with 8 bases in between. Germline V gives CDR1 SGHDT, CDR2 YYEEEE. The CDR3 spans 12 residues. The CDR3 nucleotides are TGTGCCAGCAGCTTGGCAGGGTGGGAAGCTTTCTTT. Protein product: CASSLAGWEAFF.

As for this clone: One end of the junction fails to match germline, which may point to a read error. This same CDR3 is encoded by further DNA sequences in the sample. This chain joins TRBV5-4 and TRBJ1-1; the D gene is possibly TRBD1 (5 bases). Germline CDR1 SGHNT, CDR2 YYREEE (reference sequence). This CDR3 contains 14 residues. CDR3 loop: CASSLNQGNTEAFF. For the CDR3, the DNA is TGTGCCAGTAGCTTGAACCAGGGCAACACTGAAGCTTTCTTT.

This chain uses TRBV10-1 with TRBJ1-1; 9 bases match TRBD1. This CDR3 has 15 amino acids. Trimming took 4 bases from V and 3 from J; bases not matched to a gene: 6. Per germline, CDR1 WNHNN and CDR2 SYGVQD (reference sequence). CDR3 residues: CASSVTRTGDTEAFF. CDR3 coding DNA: TGCGCCAGCAGTGTTACCCGGACAGGGGACACTGAAGCTTTCTTT.

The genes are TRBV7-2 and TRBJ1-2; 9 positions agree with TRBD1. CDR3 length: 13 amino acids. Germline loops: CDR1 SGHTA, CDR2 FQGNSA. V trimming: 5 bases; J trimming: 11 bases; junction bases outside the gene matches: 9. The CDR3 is CASSPVPGQGYTF. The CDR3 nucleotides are TGTGCCAGCAGCCCCGTCCCGGGACAGGGATACACCTTC.

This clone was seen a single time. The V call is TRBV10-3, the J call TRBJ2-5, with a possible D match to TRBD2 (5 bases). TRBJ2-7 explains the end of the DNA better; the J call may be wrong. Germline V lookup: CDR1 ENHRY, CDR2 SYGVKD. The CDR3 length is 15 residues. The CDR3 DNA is TGTGCCATCAGTGAGTCCGGGAAGGCCGCCTACGAGCAGTACTTC. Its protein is CAISESGKAAYEQYF.

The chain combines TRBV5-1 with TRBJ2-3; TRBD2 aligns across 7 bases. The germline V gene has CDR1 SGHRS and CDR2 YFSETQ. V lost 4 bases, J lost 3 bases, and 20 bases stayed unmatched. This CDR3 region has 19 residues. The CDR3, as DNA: TGCGCCAGCAGCCCCCGCCCCCAGCGGGGAGTGATGGTTACAGATACGCAGTATTTT. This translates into CASSPRPQRGVMVTDTQYF. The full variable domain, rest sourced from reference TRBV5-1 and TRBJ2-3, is KAGVTQTPRYLIKTRGQQVTLSCSPISGHRSVSWYQQTPGQGLQFLFEYFSETQRNKGNFPGRFSGRQFSNSRSEMNVSTLELGDSALYLCASSPRPQRGVMVTDTQYFGPGTRLTVL.

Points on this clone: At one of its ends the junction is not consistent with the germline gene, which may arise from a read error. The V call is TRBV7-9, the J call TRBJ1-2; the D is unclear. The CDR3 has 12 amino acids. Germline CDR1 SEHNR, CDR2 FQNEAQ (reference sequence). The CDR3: CASSLGRDRGFF. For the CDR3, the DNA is TGTGCCAGCAGCTTAGGTCGAGACCGAGGCTTCTTC.

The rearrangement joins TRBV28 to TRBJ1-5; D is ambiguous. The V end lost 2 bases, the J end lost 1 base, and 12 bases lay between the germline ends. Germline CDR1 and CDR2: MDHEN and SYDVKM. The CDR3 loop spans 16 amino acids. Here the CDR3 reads CASSLIVSGSNQPQHF. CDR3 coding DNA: TGTGCCAGCAGTTTAATAGTCTCCGGGAGCAATCAGCCCCAGCATTTT.

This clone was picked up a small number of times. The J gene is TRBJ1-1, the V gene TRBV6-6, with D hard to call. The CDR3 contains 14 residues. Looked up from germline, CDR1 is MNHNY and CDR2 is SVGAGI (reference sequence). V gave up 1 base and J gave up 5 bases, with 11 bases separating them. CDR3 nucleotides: TGTGCCAGCAGTTACTTCGGGGTAGGGACTGAAGCTTTCTTT. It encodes CASSYFGVGTEAFF.

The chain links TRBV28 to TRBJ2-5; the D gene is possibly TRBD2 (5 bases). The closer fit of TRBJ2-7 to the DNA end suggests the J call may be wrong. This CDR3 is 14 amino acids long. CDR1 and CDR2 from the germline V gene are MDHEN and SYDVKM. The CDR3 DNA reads TGTGCCAGCCACCAGGTGAGGGCCACCTACGAGCAGTACTTC. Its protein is CASHQVRATYEQYF.

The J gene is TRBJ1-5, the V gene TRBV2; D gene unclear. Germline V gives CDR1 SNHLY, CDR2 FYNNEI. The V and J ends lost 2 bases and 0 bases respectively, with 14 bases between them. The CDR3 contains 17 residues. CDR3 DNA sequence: TGTGCCAGCAGTGAAACCGAGACACCATATAGCAATCAGCCCCAGCATTTT. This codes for CASSETETPYSNQPQHF.

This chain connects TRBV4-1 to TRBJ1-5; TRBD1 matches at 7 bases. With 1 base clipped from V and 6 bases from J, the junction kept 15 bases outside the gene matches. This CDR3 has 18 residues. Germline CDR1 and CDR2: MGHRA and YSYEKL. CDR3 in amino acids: CASSQALAGRRTGQPQHF. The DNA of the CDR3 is TGCGCCAGCAGCCAAGCACTAGCCGGGAGAAGGACAGGTCAGCCCCAGCATTTT.

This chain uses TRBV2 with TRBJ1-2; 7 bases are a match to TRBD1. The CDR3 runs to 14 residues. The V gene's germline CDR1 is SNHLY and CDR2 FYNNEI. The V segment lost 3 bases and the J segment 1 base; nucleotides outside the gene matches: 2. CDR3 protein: CASSDQGGNYGYTF. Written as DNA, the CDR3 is TGTGCCAGCAGTGACCAGGGGGGTAACTATGGCTACACCTTC.

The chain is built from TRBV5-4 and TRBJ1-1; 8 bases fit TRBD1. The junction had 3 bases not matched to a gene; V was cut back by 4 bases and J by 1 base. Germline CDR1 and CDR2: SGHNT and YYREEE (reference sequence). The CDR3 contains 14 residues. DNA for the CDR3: TGTGCCAGCAGCGTAACAGGGGGGAACACTGAAGCTTTCTTT. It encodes CASSVTGGNTEAFF.

CDR3 in amino acids: CASSPASGGADTQYF. CDR3 nucleotide sequence: TGTGCCAGCTCACCGGCTAGCGGGGGGGCAGATACGCAGTATTTT. The chain is built from TRBV18 and TRBJ2-3, with 12 positions matching TRBD2. With 3 bases clipped from V and 4 bases from J, the junction kept 2 bases outside the gene matches. Germline V lookup: CDR1 KGHSH, CDR2 LQKENI. This CDR3 has 15 amino acids.

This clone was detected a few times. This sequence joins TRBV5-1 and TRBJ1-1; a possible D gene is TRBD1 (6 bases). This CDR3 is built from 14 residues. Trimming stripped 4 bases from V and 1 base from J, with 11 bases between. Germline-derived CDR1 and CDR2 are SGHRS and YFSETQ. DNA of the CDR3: TGCGCCAGCAGCCCGCAGGGGTCGAACACTGAAGCTTTCTTT. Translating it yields CASSPQGSNTEAFF.

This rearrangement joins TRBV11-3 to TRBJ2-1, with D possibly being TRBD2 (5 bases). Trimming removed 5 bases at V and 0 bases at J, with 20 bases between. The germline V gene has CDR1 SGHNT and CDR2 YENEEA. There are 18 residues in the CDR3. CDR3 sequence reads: CASSPGLATTFSYNEQFF. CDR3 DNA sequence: TGTGCCAGCAGCCCGGGATTGGCGACTACCTTCTCCTACAATGAGCAGTTCTTC.

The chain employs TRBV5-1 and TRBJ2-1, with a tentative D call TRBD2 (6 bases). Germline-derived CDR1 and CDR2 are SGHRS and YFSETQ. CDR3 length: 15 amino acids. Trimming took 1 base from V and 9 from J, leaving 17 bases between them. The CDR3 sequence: CASSLSVTGEAEQFF. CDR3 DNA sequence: TGCGCCAGCAGCTTGTCGGTGACCGGGGAGGCTGAGCAGTTCTTC.

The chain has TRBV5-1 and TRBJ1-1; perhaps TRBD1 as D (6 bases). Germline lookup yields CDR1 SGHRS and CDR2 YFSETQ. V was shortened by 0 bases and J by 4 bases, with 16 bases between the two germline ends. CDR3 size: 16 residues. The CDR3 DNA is TGCGCCAGCAGCTTGGTACCAGGGGCGAGGATCACTGAAGCTTTCTTT. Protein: CASSLVPGARITEAFF.

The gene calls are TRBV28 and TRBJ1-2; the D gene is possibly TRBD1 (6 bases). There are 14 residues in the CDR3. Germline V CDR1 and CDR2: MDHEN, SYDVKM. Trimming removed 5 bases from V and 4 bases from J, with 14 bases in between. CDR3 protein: CASSQTDRFYGYTF. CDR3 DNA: TGTGCCAGCAGTCAGACAGACAGGTTCTATGGCTACACCTTC.

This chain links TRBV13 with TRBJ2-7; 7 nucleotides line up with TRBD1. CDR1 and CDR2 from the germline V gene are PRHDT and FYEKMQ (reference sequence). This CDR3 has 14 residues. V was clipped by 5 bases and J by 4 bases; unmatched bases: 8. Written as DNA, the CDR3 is TGTGCCAGCAGCCCCCGGGACAGCCGGTACGAGCAGTACTTC. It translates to CASSPRDSRYEQYF. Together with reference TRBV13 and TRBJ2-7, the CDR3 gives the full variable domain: AAGVIQSPRHLIKEKRETATLKCYPIPRHDTVYWYQQGPGQDPQFLISFYEKMQSDKGSIPDRFSAQQFSDYHSELNMSSLELGDSALYFCASSPRDSRYEQYFGPGTRLTVT.

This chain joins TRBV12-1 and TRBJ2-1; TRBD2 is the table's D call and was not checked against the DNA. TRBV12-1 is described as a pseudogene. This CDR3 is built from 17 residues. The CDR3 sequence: CASSLCLVAGGPNEQFF. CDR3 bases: TGTGCCAGCAGCTTATGTCTGGTAGCGGGGGGGCCCAATGAGCAGTTCTTC.